The rows below give T cell receptor beta chains drawn from one sample of a study of blood T cell repertoires in COVID-19. The data were produced by immunoSEQ multiplex PCR, yet TCRdb's version contains in-frame clones alone and is incomplete. The sample has about 210,000 clones, 80% seen once. Specimen: peripheral blood. The receptors stem from a human donor in a cohort sampled during active COVID-19. Each CDR3 is given with its conserved first and last residue. D genes are given only for firm matches. Size is stated for part of the rows, as once, few or many counts, or as a class when the clone is expanded.

TRBJ1-6	TRBV7-8	.	.	TGTGCCAGCAGCTTCCGGTCCTATAGCTCCTATAATTCACCCCTCCACTTT	CASSFRSYSSYNSPLHF
TRBJ1-5	TRBV28	.	.	TGTGCCAGCACTCGTACGGGGGGGAATCAGCCCCAGCATTTT	CASTRTGGNQPQHF
TRBJ1-2	TRBV4-2	.	.	TGTGCCAGCAGCCAAGATAGGGGTCTTAACTATGGCTACACCTTC	CASSQDRGLNYGYTF
TRBJ2-5	TRBV15	TRBD1	.	TGTGCCACCAGCAGAGACCCGGGACAGGGTTTCGCGACCCAGTACTTC	CATSRDPGQGFATQYF
TRBJ2-7	TRBV20-1	.	.	TGCAGTGCTAGTGCGGGACTCACCTACGACGACGAGCAGTACTTC	CSASAGLTYDDEQYF
TRBJ1-1	TRBV7-2	.	once	TGTGCCTGCAGCCCCACCGCGGGGGCGATGAACACTGAAGCTTTCTTT	CACSPTAGAMNTEAFF
TRBJ2-2	TRBV4-2	.	.	TGTGCCAGCAGCCCAGAGACAGCTCTGAACACCGGGGAGCTGTTTTTT	CASSPETALNTGELFF
TRBJ2-7	TRBV11-2	TRBD2	.	TGTGCCTCCACGCGGCGGGAGGCCTCCTACGAGCAGTACTTC	CASTRREASYEQYF
TRBJ1-3	TRBV6-6	.	.	TGTGCCAGCAGTTCTACCCGCAACACCATATATTTT	CASSSTRNTIYF
TRBJ1-2	TRBV9	TRBD1	.	TGTGCCAGCAGCTTGGACAGGGACGGCTACACCTTC	CASSLDRDGYTF
TRBJ2-1	TRBV5-6	TRBD1	.	TGTGCCAGCAGCTTAAGGGACAGGGATAGTGAGCAGTTCTTC	CASSLRDRDSEQFF
TRBJ2-7	TRBV19	.	.	TGTGCCAGTAGTCCCCGGGCCCGGAGGATTGTCTTC	CASSPRARRIVF
TRBJ2-2	TRBV10-3	.	few	TGTGCCATCAAAACACAGACGGACACCGGGGAGCTGTTTTTT	CAIKTQTDTGELFF
TRBJ2-7	TRBV5-1	.	.	TGCGCCAGCAGCCCGGACCAAGAGGGGCAGTACTTC	CASSPDQEGQYF
TRBJ1-2	TRBV6-1	.	.	TGTGCCAGCAGTGAACAGGGGACCAGCTATGGCTACACCTTC	CASSEQGTSYGYTF
TRBJ1-5	TRBV4-2	.	.	TGTGCCAGCAGCCAAGAGGGTTCGGGGGTTCAGCCCCAGCATTTT	CASSQEGSGVQPQHF
TRBJ2-7	TRBV3-1/TRBV3-2	.	.	TGTGCCAGCAGCCAAGTACAGGGCCTCGAGCAGTACTTC	CASSQVQGLEQYF
TRBJ1-2	TRBV10-3	TRBD1	.	TGTGCCATCAGTGAGTCTCCCACAGGGGGTGTCGGCTACACCTTC	CAISESPTGGVGYTF
TRBJ2-2	TRBV11-2	TRBD2	.	TGTGCCAGCAGCCGTCCTGGTAGCGGGAGGTCCACCGGGGAGCTGTTTTTT	CASSRPGSGRSTGELFF
TRBJ1-4	TRBV19	.	.	TGTGCCAGTAGTTCCCGCGGGGCCTGGGAAAAACTGTTTTTT	CASSSRGAWEKLFF
TRBJ2-1	TRBV7-9	TRBD2	.	TGTGCCAGCAGCTTAGCTAGGACTAGCTACAATGAGCAGTTCTTC	CASSLARTSYNEQFF
TRBJ1-2	TRBV5-1	TRBD1	.	TGCGCCAGCAGCCTGACAGGGCAGCGGGTTCATGGCTACACCTTC	CASSLTGQRVHGYTF
TRBJ1-1	TRBV2	.	once	TGTGCCAGCAGTAGTTCCAGGGGAAACACTGAAGCTTTCTTT	CASSSSRGNTEAFF
TRBJ1-1	TRBV6-5	TRBD1	few	TGTGCCAGCAGGAGGGACAGGGGTGAGAGTGAAGCTTTCTTT	CASRRDRGESEAFF
TRBJ2-3	TRBV28	TRBD2	.	TGTGCCAGCAGTCCTCGAGGAGCGGGGGGGGCAGATACGCAGTATTTT	CASSPRGAGGADTQYF
TRBJ2-2	TRBV24-1	TRBD2	few	TGTGCCACCAGTGCTAGCGGGAGGGCAGCCGGGGAGCTGTTTTTT	CATSASGRAAGELFF
TRBJ1-3	TRBV7-9	.	.	TGTGCCAGCAGCTCGGGGAGTGGGGTCCACTCTGGAAACACCATATATTTT	CASSSGSGVHSGNTIYF
TRBJ2-6	TRBV19	TRBD1	few	TGTGCCAGTAAGAGGACAGGGACTTACTCTGGGGCCAACGTCCTGACTTTC	CASKRTGTYSGANVLTF
TRBJ1-2	TRBV7-9	TRBD1	.	TGTGCCAGCAGCCTTAACAGGGGAGTGAACTATGGCTACACCTTC	CASSLNRGVNYGYTF
TRBJ1-1	TRBV11-3	.	few	TGTGCCAGCAGCCCGATGGGGGCAATGAACACTGAAGCTTTCTTT	CASSPMGAMNTEAFF
TRBJ2-2	TRBV25-1	TRBD2	.	TGTGCCAGCAGTGCGACTAGCGGGAGCACCGGGGAGCTGTTTTTT	CASSATSGSTGELFF
TRBJ1-3	TRBV3-1/TRBV3-2	TRBD1	.	TGTGCCAGCAGCCGAGGACAGGGAAATGGAAACACCATATATTTT	CASSRGQGNGNTIYF
TRBJ2-3	TRBV28	TRBD2	.	TGTGCCAGCAGTTTCCCTAGCGGGGGGGCGGATACGCAGTATTTT	CASSFPSGGADTQYF
TRBJ2-5	TRBV3-1/TRBV3-2	TRBD1	.	TGTGCCAGCAGCCAGGGGACAGTCCAAGAGACCCAGTACTTC	CASSQGTVQETQYF
TRBJ2-7	TRBV5-1	TRBD1	few	TGCGCCAGCAGCCAAAAGGGGGCCACCTACGAGCAGTACTTC	CASSQKGATYEQYF
TRBJ2-1	TRBV7-8	TRBD2	.	TGTGCCAGCAGCCCTGCGGGGGGCAATGAGCAGTTCTTC	CASSPAGGNEQFF
TRBJ1-1	TRBV28	.	.	TGTGCCATCAAATCCCCAGGGAACACTGAAGCTTTCTTT	CAIKSPGNTEAFF
TRBJ2-5	TRBV11-2	TRBD2	.	TGTGCCAGCAGCCTAACTCGCGGGAGGGGGGCCGAGACCCAGTACTTC	CASSLTRGRGAETQYF
TRBJ1-3	TRBV6-5	.	.	TGTGCCAGCAGTTACTCGGTACAAGGAAACACCATATATTTT	CASSYSVQGNTIYF
TRBJ2-6	TRBV4-3	.	.	TGCGCCAGCAGCTTGGGGCCGGTGAGCTCTGGGGCCAACGTCCTGACTTTC	CASSLGPVSSGANVLTF
TRBJ1-6	TRBV6-5	TRBD1	.	TGTGCCAGCACCCGACAGGGCTATAATTCACCCCTCCACTTT	CASTRQGYNSPLHF
TRBJ2-5	TRBV5-6	.	.	TGTGCCAGCAGCTTGTTTAGCGGTATGGGTAGAGAGACCCAGTACTTC	CASSLFSGMGRETQYF
TRBJ2-7	TRBV7-2	.	many	TGTGCCTCCCGAGGGGCAGGGGGGTCCTACGAGCAGTACTTC	CASRGAGGSYEQYF
TRBJ2-5	TRBV27	TRBD1	.	TGTGCCAGCAGTTTGAGGGGGCGAAAGACCCAGTACTTC	CASSLRGRKTQYF
TRBJ1-5	TRBV28	TRBD1	.	TGTGCCAGCAGTTTATCTGCAGGGGGCGATCAGCCCCAGCATTTT	CASSLSAGGDQPQHF
TRBJ2-5	TRBV4-2	TRBD2	.	TGTGCCAGCAGCCATCAAGCCCAGGGCCGGGGGGTGCAAGAGACCCAGTACTTC	CASSHQAQGRGVQETQYF
TRBJ1-5	TRBV10-1	.	many	TGCGCCAGCAGGGCAGGACAAAAAAAGGGAGGCGGCAATCAGCCCCAGCATTTT	CASRAGQKKGGGNQPQHF
TRBJ2-7	TRBV2	.	.	TGTGCCAGCAGCATCACGAGAGAGTCGCGGCAGTACTTC	CASSITRESRQYF
TRBJ2-3	TRBV19	.	.	TGTGCCAGTAGTATCAGACTATTCACAGATACGCAGTATTTT	CASSIRLFTDTQYF
TRBJ1-2	TRBV6-1	TRBD1	.	TGTGCCAGCAGTGAAGTGGGGACAGGGGCCGGCTACACCTTC	CASSEVGTGAGYTF
TRBJ2-2	TRBV19	TRBD1	few	TGTGCCAGCCGACAGGGGGCGGACACCGGGGAGCTGTTTTTT	CASRQGADTGELFF
TRBJ1-4	TRBV7-8	TRBD1	.	TGTGCCAGCAGCTTCATACAGGGGCGTAATGAAAAACTGTTTTTT	CASSFIQGRNEKLFF
TRBJ2-7	TRBV28	.	.	TGTGCCAGCAGTGACTCACCCCCAGACTACGAGCAGTACTTC	CASSDSPPDYEQYF
TRBJ2-1	TRBV7-9	.	.	TGTGCCAGCAGCCTCGGACTTGCTTACAATGAGCAGTTCTTC	CASSLGLAYNEQFF
TRBJ2-7	TRBV4-2	.	.	TGTGCCAGCAGCCAAGACAGGTACTCTCTATACGAGCAGTACTTC	CASSQDRYSLYEQYF
TRBJ2-5	TRBV5-6	.	.	TGTGCCAGCAGCTTTAGCGGCCAAGAGACCCAGTACTTC	CASSFSGQETQYF
TRBJ1-1	TRBV12-3/TRBV12-4	.	.	TGTGCCAGCAAAGGGGCTGGGTCGGGTGAAGCTTTCTTT	CASKGAGSGEAFF
TRBJ1-6	TRBV7-3	.	.	TGTGCCAGCAGCTTCAATAATTCACCCCTCCACTTT	CASSFNNSPLHF
TRBJ2-7	TRBV4-1	TRBD1	once	TGCGCCAGCAGCCAAGATGTGACAGGGGGAGGGAACGAGCAGTACTTC	CASSQDVTGGGNEQYF
TRBJ2-2	TRBV19	TRBD1	.	TGTGCCAGCGGACAGGGTCGGAACACCGGGGAGCTGTTTTTT	CASGQGRNTGELFF